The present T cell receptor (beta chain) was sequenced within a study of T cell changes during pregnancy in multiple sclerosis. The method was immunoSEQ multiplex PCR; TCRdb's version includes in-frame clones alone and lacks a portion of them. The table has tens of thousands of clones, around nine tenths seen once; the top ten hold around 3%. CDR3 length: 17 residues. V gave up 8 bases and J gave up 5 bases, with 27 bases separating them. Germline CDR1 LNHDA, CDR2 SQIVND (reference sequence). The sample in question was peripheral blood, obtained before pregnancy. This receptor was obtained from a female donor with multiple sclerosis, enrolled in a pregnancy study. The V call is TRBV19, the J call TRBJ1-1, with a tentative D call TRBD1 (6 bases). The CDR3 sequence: CASGSSWQGPRGTEAFF. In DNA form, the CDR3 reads TGTGCCAGTGGCTCCTCCTGGCAGGGGCCGCGGGGGACTGAAGCTTTCTTT.